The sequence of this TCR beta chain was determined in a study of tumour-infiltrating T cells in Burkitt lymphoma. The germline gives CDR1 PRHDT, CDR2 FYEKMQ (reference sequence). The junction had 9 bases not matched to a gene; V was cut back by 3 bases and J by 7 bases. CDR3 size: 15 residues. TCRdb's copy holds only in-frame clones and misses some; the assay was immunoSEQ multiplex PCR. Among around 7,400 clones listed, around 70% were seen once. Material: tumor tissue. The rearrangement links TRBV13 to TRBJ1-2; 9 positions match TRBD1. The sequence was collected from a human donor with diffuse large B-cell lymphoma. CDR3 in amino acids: CASSFGTGRTSGYTF. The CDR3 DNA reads TGTGCCAGCAGCTTTGGGACAGGGAGGACGAGTGGCTACACCTTC.